This T cell receptor (beta chain) was recovered during a study of beta chain features in type 1 diabetes. About this clone itself: Its antigen is not known.

cDNA synthesis used the whole RNA isolate, giving expressed TCRB sequences. The average read count of naive, central memory and regulatory T cell samples was approximately 3.5 million. Using immunoSEQ multiplex PCR, the repertoire was profiled, and TCRdb retains in-frame clones only, with some absent. The top ten clones hold roughly 0.011% of a sample with under 350,000 clones, about 24% of them seen once. Overall study findings and caveats: PCR could preferentially amplify shorter templates, alike in patients and controls. Within each of all four CD4+ subsets, Type 1 diabetes patients had TCRB CDR3s that were moderately but significantly shorter. Across patients, naive, central memory and Treg TCRB repertoires exhibited apparently greater similarity than was observed across healthy donors.

CDR3 length equals 15 residues. With 3 bases removed from V and 0 bases from J, the gap between germline ends came to 10 bases. The V gene's germline CDR1 is SGHRS and CDR2 YFSETQ. The authors sorted CD4+ naive, central memory, regulatory and stem cell-like memory cells via CD45RO/CCR7/CD25/CD127/CD95/CD27. The chain recombines TRBV5-1 with TRBJ2-1, with a tentative D call TRBD2 (6 bases). The material sequenced was naive CD4+ T cells from blood. This TCR was sampled from a woman aged 30 to 39 with type 1 diabetes. CDR3 region: CASSSTRNSYNEQFF. The CDR3, as DNA: TGCGCCAGCAGCTCGACTAGGAACTCCTACAATGAGCAGTTCTTC. Full variable domain (outside the CDR3, taken from reference TRBV5-1 and TRBJ2-1): KAGVTQTPRYLIKTRGQQVTLSCSPISGHRSVSWYQQTPGQGLQFLFEYFSETQRNKGNFPGRFSGRQFSNSRSEMNVSTLELGDSALYLCASSSTRNSYNEQFFGPGTRLTVL.